This TCR beta chain was sequenced for a study of control samples from healthy donors and cancer patients. This clone was observed a handful of times. The table came from immunoSEQ multiplex PCR; TCRdb's copy has only in-frame clones and leaves some out. The sample lists around 110,000 clones; 88% were seen once. The specimen was blood. The sequence derives from a woman aged 70-85 years in good health.

This CDR3 reads CASSPWGTGGGRSPLHF. In DNA form, the CDR3 reads TGTGCCAGCAGCCCGTGGGGGACAGGGGGAGGGCGTTCACCCCTCCACTTT. V gene TRBV3-1 (or the pseudogene TRBV3-2) combines with J gene TRBJ1-6; 11 nucleotides line up with TRBD1. CDR3 length: 17 amino acids. V shed 4 bases, J shed 9 bases, and the junction held 11 bases outside the gene matches. Per the germline V gene, CDR1 is LGHDT and CDR2 is YNNKEL (reference sequence).